This passage covers 3 T cell receptor beta chains from one sample sequenced in a study of PD-L1 blockade in urothelial cancer. Sequenced by immunoSEQ multiplex PCR; TCRdb stores in-frame clones only, minus some. The sample includes 85,000 to 90,000 clones, around nine tenths of them seen just once. The sample consisted of PBMCs, taken around atezolizumab (anti-PD-L1) treatment. These receptors all stem from a man aged 55 to 70 with urothelial cancer.

CDR3 sequence reads: CASSDSRDSGRPKPYEQYF. CDR3 DNA: TGTGCCAGCAGTGACTCCAGGGATAGCGGGAGACCAAAACCCTACGAGCAGTACTTC. The rearrangement joins TRBV6-4 to TRBJ2-7; 9 positions agree with TRBD2. The germline V gene has CDR1 MRHNA and CDR2 SNTAGT. This CDR3 spans 19 amino acids. The V gene end was trimmed by 0 bases and the J gene end by 2 bases; junction bases not matched to a gene: 14.

The chain combines TRBV7-8 with TRBJ1-6; D is perhaps TRBD1 (5 bases). This CDR3 spans 14 amino acids. V shed 3 bases and J shed 9 bases, with 12 bases lying between them. Germline loops: CDR1 SGHVS, CDR2 FQNEAQ. CDR3: CASSLRTDSSPLHF. The CDR3 DNA reads as TGTGCCAGCAGCTTGCGAACAGACAGTTCACCCCTCCACTTT.

This chain connects TRBV5-6 to TRBJ2-3, with 7 bases that match TRBD2. The CDR3 totals 13 residues. In germline, CDR1 is SGHDT, CDR2 YYEEEE. Trimming removed 4 bases from V and 4 bases from J; junction bases left unmatched: 3. The CDR3 region is CASSGDYSDTQYF. The CDR3 coding sequence is TGTGCCAGCAGCGGGGACTATTCAGATACGCAGTATTTT.